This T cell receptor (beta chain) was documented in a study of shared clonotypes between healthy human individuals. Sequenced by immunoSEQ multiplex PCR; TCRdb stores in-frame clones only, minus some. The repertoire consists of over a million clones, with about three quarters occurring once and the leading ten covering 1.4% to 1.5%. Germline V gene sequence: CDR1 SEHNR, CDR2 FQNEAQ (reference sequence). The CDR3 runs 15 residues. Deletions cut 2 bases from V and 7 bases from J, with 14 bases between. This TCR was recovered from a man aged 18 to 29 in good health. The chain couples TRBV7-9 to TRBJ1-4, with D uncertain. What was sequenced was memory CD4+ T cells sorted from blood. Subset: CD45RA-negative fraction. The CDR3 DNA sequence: TGTGCCAGCAGCTTACCTCTGAGAGGTACTGAAAAACTGTTTTTT. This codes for CASSLPLRGTEKLFF.